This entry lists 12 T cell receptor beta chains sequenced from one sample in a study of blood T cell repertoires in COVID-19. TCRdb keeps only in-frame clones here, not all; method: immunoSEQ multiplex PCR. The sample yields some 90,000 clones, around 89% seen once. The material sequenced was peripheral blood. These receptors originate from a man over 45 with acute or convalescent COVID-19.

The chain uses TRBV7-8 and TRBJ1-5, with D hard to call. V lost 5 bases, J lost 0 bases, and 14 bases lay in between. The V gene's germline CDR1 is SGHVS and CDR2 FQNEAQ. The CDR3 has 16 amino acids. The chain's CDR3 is CASSPRALNSNQPQHF. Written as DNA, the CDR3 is TGTGCCAGCAGCCCGCGGGCCCTAAATAGCAATCAGCCCCAGCATTTT.

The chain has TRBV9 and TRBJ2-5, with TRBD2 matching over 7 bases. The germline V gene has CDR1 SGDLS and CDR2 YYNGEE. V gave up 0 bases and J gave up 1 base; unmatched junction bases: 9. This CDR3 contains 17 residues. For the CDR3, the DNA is TGTGCCAGCAGCGTAGACCCTAGCGGTTCGATCCAAGAGACCCAGTACTTC. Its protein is CASSVDPSGSIQETQYF.

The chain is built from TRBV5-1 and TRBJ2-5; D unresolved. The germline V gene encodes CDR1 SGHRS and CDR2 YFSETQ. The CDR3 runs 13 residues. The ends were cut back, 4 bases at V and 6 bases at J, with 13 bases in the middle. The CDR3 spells CASSPVGSQTQYF. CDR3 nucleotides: TGCGCCAGCAGCCCCGTGGGCTCCCAGACCCAGTACTTC.

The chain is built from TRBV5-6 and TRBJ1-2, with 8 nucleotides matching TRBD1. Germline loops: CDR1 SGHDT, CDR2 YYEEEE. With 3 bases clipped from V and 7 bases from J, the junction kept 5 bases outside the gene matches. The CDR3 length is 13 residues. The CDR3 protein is CASSYRTGSGYTF. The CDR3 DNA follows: TGTGCCAGCAGCTACCGGACAGGGTCTGGCTACACCTTC.

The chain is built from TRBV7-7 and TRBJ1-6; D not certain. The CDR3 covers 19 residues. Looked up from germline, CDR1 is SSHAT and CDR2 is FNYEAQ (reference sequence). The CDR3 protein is CASRLTSVRGGSYNSPLHF. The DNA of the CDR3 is TGTGCTAGCCGTCTAACGTCAGTACGAGGCGGCTCCTATAATTCACCCCTCCACTTT.

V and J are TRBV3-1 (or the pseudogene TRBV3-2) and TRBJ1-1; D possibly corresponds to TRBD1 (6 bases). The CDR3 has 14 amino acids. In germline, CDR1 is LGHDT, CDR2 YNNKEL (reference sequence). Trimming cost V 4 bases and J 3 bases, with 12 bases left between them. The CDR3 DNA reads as TGTGCCAGCAGCCCCGGGGGGCAGGACACTGAAGCTTTCTTT. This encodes CASSPGGQDTEAFF.

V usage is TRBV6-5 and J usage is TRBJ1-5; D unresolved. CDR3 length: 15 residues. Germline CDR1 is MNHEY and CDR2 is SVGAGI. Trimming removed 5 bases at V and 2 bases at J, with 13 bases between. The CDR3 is CASSQTTRGNQPQHF. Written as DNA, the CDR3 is TGTGCCAGCAGTCAGACAACGAGGGGCAATCAGCCCCAGCATTTT.

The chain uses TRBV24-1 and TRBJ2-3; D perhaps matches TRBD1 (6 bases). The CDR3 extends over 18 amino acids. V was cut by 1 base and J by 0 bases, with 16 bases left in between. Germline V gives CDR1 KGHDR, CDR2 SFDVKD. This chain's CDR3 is CATSDFRGGIGSTDTQYF. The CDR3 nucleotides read TGTGCCACCAGTGATTTCAGAGGGGGAATAGGAAGCACAGATACGCAGTATTTT.

The CDR3 region is CASSQLTSGELFF. Written as DNA, the CDR3 is TGTGCCAGCAGCCAATTAACTAGCGGGGAGCTGTTTTTT. The chain employs TRBV3-1 (or the pseudogene TRBV3-2) and TRBJ2-2, with D possibly matching TRBD2 (5 bases). Germline-derived CDR1 and CDR2 are LGHDT and YNNKEL (reference sequence). The CDR3 covers 13 residues. The ends were cut back, 2 bases at V and 7 bases at J, with 8 bases in the middle.

In DNA, the CDR3 is TGCAGCGTTGAGCGGGGGGCCAACGGGGAGCTGTTTTTT. It codes for CSVERGANGELFF. The chain combines TRBV29-1 with TRBJ2-2; the match to TRBD2 covers 8 bases. Losses at the gene ends were 3 bases for V and 7 bases for J; bases not matched to a gene: 4. This CDR3 has 13 amino acids. Germline V gene sequence: CDR1 SQVTM, CDR2 ANQGSEA.

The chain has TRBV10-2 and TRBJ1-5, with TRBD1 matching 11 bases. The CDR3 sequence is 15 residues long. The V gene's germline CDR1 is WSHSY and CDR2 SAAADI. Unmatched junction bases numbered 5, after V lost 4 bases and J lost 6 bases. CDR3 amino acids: CASSGGQGGSQPQHF. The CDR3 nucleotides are TGCGCCAGCAGTGGGGGACAGGGGGGGAGTCAGCCCCAGCATTTT.

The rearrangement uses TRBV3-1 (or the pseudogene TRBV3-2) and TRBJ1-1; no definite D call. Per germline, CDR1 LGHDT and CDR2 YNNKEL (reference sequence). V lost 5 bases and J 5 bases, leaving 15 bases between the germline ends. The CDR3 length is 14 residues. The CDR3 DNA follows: TGTGCCAGCAGCGCGGGCACTAGGAATACTGAAGCTTTCTTT. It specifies CASSAGTRNTEAFF.